These 2 T cell receptor beta chains came from one sample sequenced in a study of blood T cell repertoires in COVID-19. Sequencing was performed with immunoSEQ multiplex PCR; in TCRdb, only in-frame clones are kept and a portion is missing. In the table there are 34,000 or so clones, about nine tenths of which are singletons. The sequencing input was peripheral blood. These receptors originate from a man aged 45-65 years with active or convalescent COVID-19.

V is TRBV6-2 or TRBV6-3 and J is TRBJ2-2, with 11 bases lining up with TRBD2. V lost 6 bases, J lost 3 bases, and 3 bases stayed unmatched. This CDR3 comprises 15 residues. In germline, CDR1 is MNHEY, CDR2 SVGEGT. This chain's CDR3 is CASSLAGGYTGELFF. The DNA of the CDR3 is TGTGCCAGCAGCCTAGCGGGAGGCTACACCGGGGAGCTGTTTTTT.

The rearrangement joins TRBV5-1 to TRBJ1-3; no reliable D call. Trimming took off 0 bases at V and 1 base at J, with 5 bases between the two ends. Germline assignment: CDR1 SGHRS and CDR2 YFSETQ. The CDR3 has 14 amino acids. CDR3 residues: CASSLGSSGNTIYF. DNA of the CDR3: TGCGCCAGCAGCTTGGGCAGTTCTGGAAACACCATATATTTT.